Ten or more counts support the clone carrying this T cell receptor (beta chain). Its antigen is currently unknown. The CDR3 consists of 15 residues. Trimming cost V 4 bases and J 3 bases; bases outside gene matches: 5. Construction of TCR beta libraries was performed using quantitative 5'-RACE with molecular barcodes. In TCRdb, the 5' RACE reads were re-called with MiXCR into one record per CDR3 protein. Of 150,000 to 200,000 distinct CDR3 sequences in the sample, about an eighth are singletons; the top ten hold about 11%. This record belongs to a study of CD8 T cells in ankylosing spondylitis. Study results and limitations: Earlier reports found some motif variants in synovial fluid and blood in reactive arthritis.

Sequenced input: blood, either unsorted or a sorted T cell fraction (not recorded which). The TCR sequence derives from a female donor with ankylosing spondylitis or in good health (not recorded which). The gene calls are TRBV12-3 or TRBV12-4 and TRBJ2-1; the match to TRBD1 covers 8 bases. CDR3: CASSSGQGGYNEQFF. The CDR3 DNA reads as TGTGCCAGCAGTTCCGGACAGGGCGGCTACAATGAGCAGTTCTTC.